This T cell receptor beta chain was documented in a study of blood T cell repertoires in COVID-19. Study-level background: PBMCs, B-cell-depleted T cells, or T cells provided the cDNA or gDNA that made up the material.

This clone was seen only once. There are 16 residues in the CDR3. From germline, CDR1 is SGDLS and CDR2 YYNGEE. V shed 0 bases and J 3 bases; nucleotides not matched to a gene: 4. Profiling relied on immunoSEQ multiplex PCR, and the TCRdb table lists in-frame clones only, not all of them. The table has 40,000 to 45,000 clones, 92% seen once. The receptor's source is a human donor in a cohort sampled during active COVID-19. Sequencing input: peripheral blood. This chain uses TRBV9 with TRBJ2-3; 10 positions agree with TRBD2. The CDR3 loop reads CASSVGVSGRTDTQYF. The CDR3 coding sequence is TGTGCCAGCAGCGTAGGAGTTAGCGGGAGGACAGATACGCAGTATTTT. The complete variable domain, with remaining parts taken from reference TRBV9 and TRBJ2-3, reads DSGVTQTPKHLITATGQRVTLRCSPRSGDLSVYWYQQSLDQGLQFLIQYYNGEERAKGNILERFSAQQFPDLHSELNLSSLELGDSALYFCASSVGVSGRTDTQYFGPGTRLTVL.